The clone carrying this TCR beta chain turned up a few times. The target antigen is unknown. This sample is drawn from a study of regulatory T cells in long-lasting Graves disease. Study-wide results and limits: TCR diversity in persistent Graves' patients was below that of newly diagnosed ones.

In building TCR beta libraries, iRepertoire HTBI primers were used together with Arm-PCR of CDR3 regions. From the multiplex PCR reads, TCRdb called clonotypes with MiXCR, one entry per CDR3 protein. The profile shows 360,000 or so distinct CDR3 sequences, roughly 17% of them singletons. The time point denotes: newly diagnosed GD, antithyroid drugs for less than 3 months. PBMC RNA was the source of the TCR library. Germline CDR1 reads DFQATT; CDR2 reads SNEGSKA (reference sequence). V shed 6 bases and J 5 bases; nucleotides not matched to a gene: 7. CDR3 length equals 13 residues. These records were also assigned to another study, of T cells in Graves' hyperthyroidism and ophthalmopathy. Per that paper: Ophthalmopathy and stable hyperthyroidism were separated by a 13 V-J model.

The chain joins TRBV20-1 to TRBJ2-3, with TRBD1 matching over 8 bases. The sample in question was peripheral blood mononuclear cells (PBMCs), obtained at new diagnosis, from a patient treated with antithyroid drugs. The TCR comes from a man between 35 and 55 years old with Graves disease. The CDR3 region has the DNA TGCAGTGCCCCGGCAGGGGGCGAAGATACGCAGTATTTT. Its translation is CSAPAGGEDTQYF.